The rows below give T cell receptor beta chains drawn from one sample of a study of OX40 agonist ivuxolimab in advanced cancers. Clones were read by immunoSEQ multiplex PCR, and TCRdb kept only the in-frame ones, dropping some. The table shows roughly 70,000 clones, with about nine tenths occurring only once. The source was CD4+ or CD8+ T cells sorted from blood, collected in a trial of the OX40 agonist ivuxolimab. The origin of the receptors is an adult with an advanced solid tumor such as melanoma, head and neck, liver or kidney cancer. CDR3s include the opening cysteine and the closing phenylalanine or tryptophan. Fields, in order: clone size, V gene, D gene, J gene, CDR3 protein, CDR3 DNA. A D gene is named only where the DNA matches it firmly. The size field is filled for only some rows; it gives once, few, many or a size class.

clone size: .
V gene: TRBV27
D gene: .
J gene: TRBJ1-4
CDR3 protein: CASRSGRRINEKLFF
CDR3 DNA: TGTGCCAGCAGGTCCGGAAGGAGAATTAATGAAAAACTGTTTTTT

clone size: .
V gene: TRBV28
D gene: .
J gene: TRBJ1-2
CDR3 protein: CASSTGYGYTF
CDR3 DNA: TGTGCCAGCTCGACAGGTTATGGCTACACCTTC

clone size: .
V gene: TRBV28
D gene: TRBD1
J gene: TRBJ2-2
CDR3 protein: CASFRQGVTGELFF
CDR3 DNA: TGTGCCAGTTTTAGACAGGGGGTGACCGGGGAGCTGTTTTTT

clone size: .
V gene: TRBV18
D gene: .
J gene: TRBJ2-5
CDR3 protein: CASSPMGLGETQYF
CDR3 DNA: TGTGCCAGCTCACCTATGGGGCTGGGGGAGACCCAGTACTTC

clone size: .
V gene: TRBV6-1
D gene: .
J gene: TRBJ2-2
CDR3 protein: CASSDGVALTGELFF
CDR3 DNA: TGTGCCAGCAGTGATGGGGTAGCCCTCACCGGGGAGCTGTTTTTT

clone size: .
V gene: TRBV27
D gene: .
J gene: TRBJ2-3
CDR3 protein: CASSLRSGSTDTQYF
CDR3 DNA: TGTGCCAGCAGTTTGCGGAGCGGGAGCACAGATACGCAGTATTTT

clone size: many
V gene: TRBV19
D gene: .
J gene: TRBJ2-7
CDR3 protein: CASSRGSEQYF
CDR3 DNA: TGTGCCAGTAGTAGAGGGAGCGAGCAGTACTTC

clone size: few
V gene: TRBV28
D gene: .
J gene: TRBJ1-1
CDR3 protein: CASSPGGYTEAFF
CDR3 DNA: TGTGCCAGCAGCCCGGGGGGATACACTGAAGCTTTCTTT

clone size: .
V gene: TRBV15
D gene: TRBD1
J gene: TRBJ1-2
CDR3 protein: CATSRGTGGASGYTF
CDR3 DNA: TGTGCCACCAGCAGAGGGACAGGGGGCGCGAGCGGCTACACCTTC

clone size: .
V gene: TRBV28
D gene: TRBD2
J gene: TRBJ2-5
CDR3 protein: CASRPRGEGETQYF
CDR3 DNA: TGTGCCAGCCGGCCTCGGGGGGAGGGAGAGACCCAGTACTTC

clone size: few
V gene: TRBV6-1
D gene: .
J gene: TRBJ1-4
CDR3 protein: CASSEGAGANEKLFF
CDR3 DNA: TGTGCCAGCAGTGAAGGTGCAGGAGCTAATGAAAAACTGTTTTTT

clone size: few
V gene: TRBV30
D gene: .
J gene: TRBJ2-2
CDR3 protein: CAWSVGLNTGELFF
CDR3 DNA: TGTGCCTGGAGTGTAGGACTGAACACCGGGGAGCTGTTTTTT

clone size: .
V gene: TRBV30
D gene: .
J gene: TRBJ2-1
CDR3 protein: CAWRWGGLSRGQFF
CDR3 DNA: TGTGCCTGGAGATGGGGCGGACTGTCGAGAGGGCAGTTCTTC

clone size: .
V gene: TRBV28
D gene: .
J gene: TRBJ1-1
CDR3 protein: CASSLGLQGNTEAFF
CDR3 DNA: TGTGCCAGCAGTTTAGGTTTACAGGGGAACACTGAAGCTTTCTTT

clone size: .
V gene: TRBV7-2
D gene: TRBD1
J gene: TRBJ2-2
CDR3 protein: CASSIGQADTGELFF
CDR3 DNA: TGTGCCAGCAGCATCGGACAGGCCGACACCGGGGAGCTGTTTTTT

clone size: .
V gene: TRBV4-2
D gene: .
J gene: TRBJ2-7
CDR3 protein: CASSQDRGPYEQYF
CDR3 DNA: TGTGCCAGCAGCCAAGACAGGGGCCCTTACGAGCAGTACTTC

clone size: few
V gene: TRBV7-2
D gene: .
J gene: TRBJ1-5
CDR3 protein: CASSEYQGPQHF
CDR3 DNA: TGTGCCAGCAGCGAATACCAGGGTCCCCAGCATTTT

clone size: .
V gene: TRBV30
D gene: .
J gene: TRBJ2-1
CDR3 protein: CAWRGEGLSYNEQFF
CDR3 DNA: TGTGCCTGGAGAGGAGAGGGGCTTTCATACAATGAGCAGTTCTTC

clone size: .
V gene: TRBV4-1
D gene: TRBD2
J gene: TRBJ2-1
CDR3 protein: CASSSAGDTNEQFF
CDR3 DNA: TGCGCCAGCAGCTCAGCGGGAGATACGAATGAGCAGTTCTTC

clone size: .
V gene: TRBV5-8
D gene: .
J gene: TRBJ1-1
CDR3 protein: CASSVLAAFF
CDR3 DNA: TGTGCCAGCAGCGTATTGGCAGCTTTCTTT

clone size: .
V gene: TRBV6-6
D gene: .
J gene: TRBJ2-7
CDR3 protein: CASSYPPGGLPSEQYF
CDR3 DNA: TGTGCCAGCAGTTACCCCCCCGGGGGGCTCCCCAGCGAGCAGTACTTC

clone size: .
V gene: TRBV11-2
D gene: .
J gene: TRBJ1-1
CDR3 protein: CASSLAYRDTEAFF
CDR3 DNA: TGTGCCAGCAGCTTAGCTTACAGGGACACTGAAGCTTTCTTT

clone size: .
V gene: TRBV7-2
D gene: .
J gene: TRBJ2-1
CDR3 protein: CASSSEPSYNEQFF
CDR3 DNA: TGTGCCAGCAGCTCCGAACCAAGCTACAATGAGCAGTTCTTC

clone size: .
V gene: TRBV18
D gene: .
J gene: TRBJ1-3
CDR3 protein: CASSPWDSSSGNTIYF
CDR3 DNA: TGTGCCAGCTCACCATGGGACTCTAGCTCTGGAAACACCATATATTTT

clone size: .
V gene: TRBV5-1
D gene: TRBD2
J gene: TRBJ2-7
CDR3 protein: CASSLGGGPIGAYEQYF
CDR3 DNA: TGCGCCAGCAGCTTGGGGGGAGGGCCAATCGGCGCTTACGAGCAGTACTTC

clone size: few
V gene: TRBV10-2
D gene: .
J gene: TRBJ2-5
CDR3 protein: CASSESTIGGQYF
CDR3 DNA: TGCGCCAGCAGTGAGTCGACCATAGGGGGCCAGTACTTC

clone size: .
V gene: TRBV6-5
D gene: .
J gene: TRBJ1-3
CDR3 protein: CASSQNGVNTIYF
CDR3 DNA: TGTGCCAGCAGTCAAAACGGAGTAAACACCATATATTTT

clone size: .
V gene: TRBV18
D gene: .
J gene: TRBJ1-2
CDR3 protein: CASSPLWTENYGYTF
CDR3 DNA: TGTGCCAGCTCACCACTTTGGACGGAGAACTATGGCTACACCTTC

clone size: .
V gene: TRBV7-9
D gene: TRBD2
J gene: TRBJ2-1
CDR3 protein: CASSPTSGREQFF
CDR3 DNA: TGTGCCAGCAGCCCCACTAGCGGGAGGGAGCAGTTCTTC

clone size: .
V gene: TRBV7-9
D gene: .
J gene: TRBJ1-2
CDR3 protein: CASARRGENTF
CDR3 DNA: TGTGCCAGCGCGCGCCGGGGGGAAAACACCTTC

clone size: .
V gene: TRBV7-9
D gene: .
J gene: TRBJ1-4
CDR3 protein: CASRRSSGGEKLFF
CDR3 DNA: TGTGCCAGCAGACGGTCTTCTGGAGGGGAAAAACTGTTTTTT

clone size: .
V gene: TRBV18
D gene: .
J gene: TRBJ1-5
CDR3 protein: CASSPVSGDSNQPQHF
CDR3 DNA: TGTGCCAGCTCACCTGTGTCAGGAGATAGCAATCAGCCCCAGCATTTT

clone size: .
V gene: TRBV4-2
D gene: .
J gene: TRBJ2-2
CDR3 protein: CASSPPAGNTGELFF
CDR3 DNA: TGTGCCAGCAGCCCGCCAGCGGGGAACACCGGGGAGCTGTTTTTT